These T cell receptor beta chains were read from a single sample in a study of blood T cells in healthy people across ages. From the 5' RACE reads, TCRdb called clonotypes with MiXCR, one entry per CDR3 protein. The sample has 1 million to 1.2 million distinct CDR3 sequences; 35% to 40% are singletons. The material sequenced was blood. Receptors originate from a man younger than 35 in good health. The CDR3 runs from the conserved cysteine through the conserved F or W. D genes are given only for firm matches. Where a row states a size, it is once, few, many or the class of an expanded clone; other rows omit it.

CDR3: CASSLYNEGASNQPQHF
DNA: TGCGCCAGCAGTTTATACAACGAGGGGGCATCTAATCAGCCCCAGCATTTT
D: TRBD1
J: TRBJ1-5
size: .
V: TRBV28

CDR3: CASSKGWCQGALMMNTEAFF
DNA: TGTGCCAGCAGCAAGGGTTGGTGCCAGGGGGCCCTTATGATGAACACTGAAGCTTTCTTT
D: .
J: TRBJ1-1
size: .
V: TRBV21-1

CDR3: CASSLIGQGAYGYTF
DNA: TGTGCCAGCAGCTTAATAGGACAGGGGGCCTATGGCTACACCTTC
D: TRBD1
J: TRBJ1-2
size: few
V: TRBV7-9

CDR3: CASSRWTGEETQYF
DNA: TGCGCCAGCAGCAGGTGGACTGGGGAAGAGACCCAGTACTTC
D: .
J: TRBJ2-5
size: .
V: TRBV5-1

CDR3: CASSFGSGEISNQPQHF
DNA: TGTGCCAGCAGCTTCGGGAGTGGGGAGATAAGCAATCAGCCCCAGCATTTT
D: .
J: TRBJ1-5
size: .
V: TRBV7-8

CDR3: CSATSGNRKETQYF
DNA: TGCAGTGCTACCTCCGGGAACCGCAAAGAGACCCAGTACTTC
D: .
J: TRBJ2-5
size: .
V: TRBV20-1

CDR3: CATSRPDLGTEAFF
DNA: TGTGCCACCAGCAGACCGGACCTGGGCACTGAAGCTTTCTTT
D: .
J: TRBJ1-1
size: .
V: TRBV15

CDR3: CSARDLDRGNQPQHF
DNA: TGCAGTGCTAGAGATCTTGACAGGGGCAATCAGCCCCAGCATTTT
D: TRBD1
J: TRBJ1-5
size: .
V: TRBV20-1

CDR3: CASSSTSGGAQFF
DNA: TGTGCCAGCAGTTCGACTAGCGGGGGGGCTCAGTTCTTC
D: TRBD2
J: TRBJ2-1
size: few
V: TRBV12-3/TRBV12-4

CDR3: CASSHDRGFAEAFF
DNA: TGTGCCAGCAGCCACGACAGGGGCTTCGCTGAAGCTTTCTTT
D: TRBD1
J: TRBJ1-1
size: .
V: TRBV7-2

CDR3: CSARTVRGASYGYTF
DNA: TGCAGTGCTAGAACCGTAAGGGGCGCTAGCTATGGCTACACCTTC
D: .
J: TRBJ1-2
size: .
V: TRBV20-1

CDR3: CASSATGTVYTEQFF
DNA: TGTGCCAGCAGTGCCACCGGGACTGTCTACACTGAGCAGTTCTTC
D: .
J: TRBJ2-1
size: .
V: TRBV6-6

CDR3: CASSRRGKASPLHF
DNA: TGTGCCAGCAGCCGCAGGGGGAAAGCCTCACCCCTCCACTTT
D: TRBD1
J: TRBJ1-6
size: once
V: TRBV6-5

CDR3: CSVEKGRGTDTQYF
DNA: TGCAGCGTTGAGAAGGGGCGTGGCACAGATACGCAGTATTTT
D: .
J: TRBJ2-3
size: .
V: TRBV29-1

CDR3: CASSFTSQPTDTQYF
DNA: TGTGCCAGCAGTTTCACTAGTCAACCCACAGATACGCAGTATTTT
D: .
J: TRBJ2-3
size: many
V: TRBV12-3/TRBV12-4

CDR3: CASSPAIGTYNEQYF
DNA: TGTGCCAGCAGCCCTGCAATAGGAACTTACAATGAGCAGTACTTC
D: .
J: TRBJ2-7
size: few
V: TRBV27